This TCR beta chain was profiled in a study of T-cell reconstitution after alpha-beta-depleted transplantation in children. Study-level results: Where some patients showed high TCRbeta diversity at day 60, it came from recipient T cells and thymic progenitors that had survived. Alpha-beta T cells about two months after transplant reportedly derived from several hundred expanded graft clones. T-cell numbers and diversity one year post-transplant derived largely from freshly generated T cells.

V lost 1 base, J lost 0 bases, and 11 bases lay in between. CDR1 and CDR2 (germline): SGDLS, YYNGEE. The CDR3 sequence is 16 residues long. For this clonotype: Its antigen is still unknown.

The library targeted TCRbeta and was prepared with unique molecular identifiers. TCRdb re-called the PCR reads through MiXCR, storing one row per CDR3 protein. Here the sample spans about a million distinct CDR3 sequences, around 30% being singletons. The material was PBMCs, mostly from graft donor cells, obtained 360 days after TCRalphabeta/CD19-depleted stem cell transplant. This TCR came from a boy less than two years old who had a stem cell transplant for SCID, so the T cells may come from the graft donor. The V and J genes are TRBV9 and TRBJ2-1; D is ambiguous. The CDR3, as DNA: TGTGCCAGCAGCGTAAACAAGTGGAGCTCCTACAATGAGCAGTTCTTC. It is translated as CASSVNKWSSYNEQFF.